A selection of T cell receptor beta chains follows, all from one sample in a study of metastatic and nonmetastatic thyroid tumors. TCRdb ran MiXCR on the PCR reads. The sample includes some 19,000 clones, over 25% of them seen just once. Sequenced sample: adjacent normal tissue. The receptors were gathered from a female donor with papillary thyroid cancer or a benign thyroid nodule (not recorded which). Some clones in this sample may be carry-over from other donors' samples. Each CDR3 is given with its conserved first and last residue. D genes are given only for firm matches. Clone size, where shown, is once, few, many, or a class for clones that have expanded.

size,D,J,V,DNA,CDR3
NA,NA,TRBJ2-1,TRBV27,TGTGCCAGCAGTTTGGCGGGACCGCCAACCGGCAATGAGCAGTTCTTC,CASSLAGPPTGNEQFF
few,NA,TRBJ1-2,TRBV28,TGTGCCAGCAGACGGACGCCCAGCTATGGCTACACCTTC,CASRRTPSYGYTF
medium-sized,NA,TRBJ2-7,TRBV6-1,TGTGCCAGCAGTGACCGCTCATCCTACGAGCAGTACTTC,CASSDRSSYEQYF
NA,NA,TRBJ1-6,TRBV5-5,TGTGCCAGCAGCTTGGTGCCAGGGTCCAATTCACCCCTCCACTTT,CASSLVPGSNSPLHF
many,NA,TRBJ1-2,TRBV20-1,TGCAGTGCTCCTTGGGTGCTGTATGGCTACACCTTC,CSAPWVLYGYTF
few,TRBD1,TRBJ2-7,TRBV6-1,TGTGCCAGCTCAAGGGACAGGAATACCTTGTTGCAGTACTTC,CASSRDRNTLLQYF
few,NA,TRBJ2-7,TRBV27,TGTGCCAGCAGTTTCGGGCAGGGCTACGAGCAGTACTTC,CASSFGQGYEQYF
NA,TRBD1,TRBJ1-2,TRBV29-1,TGCAGCGTGGGGGCAGGGGGCGTTTGGTATGGCTACACCTTC,CSVGAGGVWYGYTF
few,TRBD2,TRBJ2-7,TRBV20-1,TGCAGTGCTAGAGATCGGACTAGAGGCGAGCAGTACTTC,CSARDRTRGEQYF
few,NA,TRBJ1-1,TRBV19,TGTGCCAGTAGTAAGGGGGAGGGGCTGGAAGCTTTCTTT,CASSKGEGLEAFF
few,NA,TRBJ1-2,TRBV20-1,TGCAGCGCTCCCGCCCCCGAAGGGTTATATGGCTACACCTTC,CSAPAPEGLYGYTF
medium-sized,NA,TRBJ1-2,TRBV27,TGTGCCAGCAGTTTAGGGCAGGGAAAAGGCTACACCTTC,CASSLGQGKGYTF
few,NA,TRBJ2-7,TRBV6-1,TGTGCCAGCACCTTAGGGGGGGCAGTCGAGCAGTACTTC,CASTLGGAVEQYF
NA,NA,TRBJ1-2,TRBV6-1,TGTGCCAGCAGTGATGGGCTGAGCTATGGCTACACCTTC,CASSDGLSYGYTF
many,NA,TRBJ1-5,TRBV6-1,TGTGCCAGCAGTGAACAGGTCGGGGGTCAGCCCCAGCATTTT,CASSEQVGGQPQHF
many,TRBD2,TRBJ2-1,TRBV13,TGTGCCAGCAGCTTAACTGGGACTAGAGGCAATGAGCAGTTCTTC,CASSLTGTRGNEQFF
NA,NA,TRBJ2-7,TRBV11-2,TGTGCCAGCAGCCACCCCCTGAAGACCTACGAGCAGTACTTC,CASSHPLKTYEQYF
few,NA,TRBJ1-6,TRBV19,TGTGCCAGTAGCGCCGGGGACTCCCTCCATACACCCCTCCACTTT,CASSAGDSLHTPLHF
few,NA,TRBJ1-3,TRBV6-1,TGTGCCAGCAGTGGGGGAAGGGGACTCTCTGGAAACACCATATATTTT,CASSGGRGLSGNTIYF
many,TRBD1,TRBJ2-7,TRBV5-5,TGTGCCAGCAGCTTTAGTGACAGGGGTACCGTCGAGCAGTACTTC,CASSFSDRGTVEQYF
NA,TRBD1,TRBJ2-7,TRBV11-2,TGTGCCAGCAGCCCCGGGACAGCCTACGAGCAGTACTTC,CASSPGTAYEQYF
NA,NA,TRBJ1-5,TRBV28,TGTGCCAGCAGTTTATACAGGAATCTGCCCCAGCATTTT,CASSLYRNLPQHF
many,NA,TRBJ1-1,TRBV3-1,TGTGCCAGCAGCCAAGAGTTGGGGCGGGCCACTGAAGCTTTCTTT,CASSQELGRATEAFF
NA,NA,TRBJ2-7,TRBV10-1,TGCGCCAGCAGTGTATCCACAGGTAGCGAGCAGTACTTC,CASSVSTGSEQYF
NA,NA,TRBJ1-1,TRBV11-1,TGTGCCAGCAGGTCCGATGGAGCGAACACTGAAGCTTTCTTT,CASRSDGANTEAFF
few,TRBD2,TRBJ2-2,TRBV12-3/TRBV12-4,TGTGCCAGCAGCTTTAGCGGGGGCCTACTTGCTAACACCCGGGAGCTGTTTTTT,CASSFSGGLLANTRELFF
NA,NA,TRBJ2-7,TRBV20-1,TGCAGTGCTAGGAACAGGGCGGTCTACGAGCAGTACTTC,CSARNRAVYEQYF
NA,TRBD1,TRBJ2-1,TRBV5-1,TGCGCCAGCAGCTCCTGGACAGGGGACTACAATGAGCAGTTCTTC,CASSSWTGDYNEQFF
NA,NA,TRBJ1-4,TRBV28,TGTGCCAGCAGTTTGCTTAATGAAAAACTGTTTTTT,CASSLLNEKLFF
NA,NA,TRBJ2-7,TRBV27,TGTGCCAGCAGTACCCGGGACGACGAGCAGTACTTC,CASSTRDDEQYF
many,NA,TRBJ2-3,TRBV14,TGTGCCAGCAGCCAGTTCCGTTTCACAGATACGCAGTATTTT,CASSQFRFTDTQYF
many,NA,TRBJ2-3,TRBV29-1,TGCAGCGTTTCGGACACGGAGGCCACAGATACGCAGTATTTT,CSVSDTEATDTQYF
NA,NA,TRBJ2-3,TRBV19,TGTGCCAGTAGTTTCAGCAGGGATACGCAGTATTTT,CASSFSRDTQYF
NA,TRBD1,TRBJ1-2,TRBV6-1,TGTGCCAGCAGCGCCGGGCAGGGGGGAGGCTATGGCTACACCTTC,CASSAGQGGGYGYTF
NA,TRBD2,TRBJ2-1,TRBV12-5,TGTGCTAGTGGTTTTAGCCGGGACTACTACAATGAGCAGTTCTTC,CASGFSRDYYNEQFF
NA,TRBD1,TRBJ1-6,TRBV11-2,TGTGCCAGCAGCTTAATCGGGACAGCGTTTTATAATTCACCCCTCCACTTT,CASSLIGTAFYNSPLHF
few,TRBD2,TRBJ2-2,TRBV11-1,TGTGCCAGCAGCTCGCTCTGGACTAGTTCCGGGGAGCTGTTTTTT,CASSSLWTSSGELFF
many,NA,TRBJ2-5,TRBV5-4,TGTGCCAGCAGCTTGGGGCCGGGGGAAGGCGAGACCCAGTACTTC,CASSLGPGEGETQYF
few,NA,TRBJ1-2,TRBV6-1,TGTGCCAGCAGTACAGGAGATGGCTACACCTTC,CASSTGDGYTF
NA,NA,TRBJ2-1,TRBV20-1,TGCAGTGCTCGGACAGCGGCTTCCTACAATGAGCAGTTCTTC,CSARTAASYNEQFF
NA,NA,TRBJ2-1,TRBV12-3/TRBV12-4,TGTGCCAGCACCCTAAGCAGTCATGAGCAGTTCTTC,CASTLSSHEQFF
NA,TRBD1,TRBJ1-2,TRBV10-3,TGTGCCATCAGTGAGGACAGGGATTATGGAGGCTACACCTTC,CAISEDRDYGGYTF
NA,NA,TRBJ2-1,TRBV12-3/TRBV12-4,TGTGCCAGCAGCCGTAGCGTGTACTCCTACAATGAGCAGTTCTTC,CASSRSVYSYNEQFF
NA,NA,TRBJ2-5,TRBV6-1,TGTGCCAGCGCTGGAGCCTCCCAAGAGACCCAGTACTTC,CASAGASQETQYF
few,NA,TRBJ2-7,TRBV28,TGTGCCAGCAGTCTACCGTCTCCCTACGAGCAGTACTTC,CASSLPSPYEQYF
NA,NA,TRBJ1-1,TRBV28,TGTGCCACTCTCAGTTTCACTGAAGCTTTCTTT,CATLSFTEAFF
many,TRBD1,TRBJ1-4,TRBV12-3/TRBV12-4,TGTGCCAGCAGTTTAAGGGGGCGCGGGGAAAAACTGTTTTTT,CASSLRGRGEKLFF
NA,NA,TRBJ1-2,TRBV18,TGTGCCAGCTCACCGGAGGCAGGGCCCTATGGCTACACCTTC,CASSPEAGPYGYTF
few,NA,TRBJ1-6,TRBV6-1,TGTGCCAGCAGATTAGAGATAGGGAGGAATTCACCCCTCCACTTT,CASRLEIGRNSPLHF
NA,NA,TRBJ1-2,TRBV6-1,TGTGCCAGCAGTGAAGCAACAGCATATGGCTACACCTTC,CASSEATAYGYTF
many,NA,TRBJ1-3,TRBV9,TGTGCCAGCAGCGCACAGGGAATCTCGGGGGGAAACACCATATATTTT,CASSAQGISGGNTIYF
NA,NA,TRBJ1-1,TRBV18,TGTGCCAGCTCCACCTCTGAGGGGACCACTGAAGCTTTCTTT,CASSTSEGTTEAFF